The clone carrying this TCR beta chain was seen only a few times. Recovered participants had two consecutive negative NP/OP PCR tests, healthcare professional clearance, or symptom resolution. The data were taken from a study of blood T cell repertoires in COVID-19. Overall study context: From T cells, B-cell-depleted T cells, or PBMCs came the material, which was cDNA or gDNA.

CDR3 size: 14 residues. Clones were sequenced by immunoSEQ multiplex PCR, and TCRdb holds only the in-frame ones, with some missing. The sample records 150,000 to 200,000 clones, around 88% being singletons. This TCR derives from a woman aged 25-40 years who had recovered from COVID-19. This chain uses TRBV21-1 with TRBJ1-2; TRBD1 was called by the table and not checked on the DNA. TRBV21-1 is given as a pseudogene. The sample comprised PBMCs or T cells enriched from blood (not recorded which). For the CDR3, the DNA is TGTGCCAGCAGCAAAGTGACAGGGACTTATGGCTACACCTTC. Residues: CASSKVTGTYGYTF.